The 14 T cell receptor beta chains presented below share a single source sample, sequenced in a study of human T cells and chemical hapten exposure. TCRdb redid the calling of the RACE reads with MiXCR, one entry per CDR3 protein. The sample lists 180,000 or so distinct CDR3 sequences, more than 14% occurring once. Specified time point: patch test 1, 2 weeks after DPC sensitization. Treatment given: therapeutic diphenylcyclopropenone sensitization with weekly scalp DPC. Material: whole blood, obtained in connection with sensitization to the hapten diphenylcyclopropenone (DPC). The receptors were sampled from a woman aged 30 to 39 with alopecia areata. Some clones in this sample may be carry-over from other donors' samples.

In DNA, the CDR3 is TGTGCCAGCAGTTACGAGGTGGTTAGCCGCTCCTGGGGCACAGATACGCAGTATTTT. Amino acids: CASSYEVVSRSWGTDTQYF. The V and J genes are TRBV6-2 or TRBV6-3 and TRBJ2-3; no clear D gene. The CDR3 length is 19 residues. CDR1 is MNHEY, CDR2 SVGEGT, per germline. V gave up 2 bases and J gave up 1 base, with 22 bases separating them.

The genes are TRBV4-1 and TRBJ2-2; D is uncertain. Germline V lookup: CDR1 MGHRA, CDR2 YSYEKL. This CDR3 has 15 residues. The V gene lost 4 bases and the J gene lost 3 bases, with 12 bases spanning the gap. DNA of the CDR3: TGCGCCAGCAGCCCCGACATGTGGGACACCGGGGAGCTGTTTTTT. This codes for CASSPDMWDTGELFF.

The CDR3 DNA sequence: TGTGCCAGCAGCCGGGACTTCGGGACTGAAGCTTTCTTT. Amino acid sequence: CASSRDFGTEAFF. The chain has TRBV12-3 or TRBV12-4 and TRBJ1-1; possible D gene TRBD1, 5 bases. CDR3 length: 13 amino acids. V was shortened by 6 bases and J by 5 bases, with 13 bases between the two germline ends.

The V call is TRBV13, the J call TRBJ1-1; D gene uncertain. The CDR3 has 16 amino acids. With 6 bases removed from V and 5 bases from J, the gap between germline ends came to 22 bases. Germline CDR1 is PRHDT and CDR2 is FYEKMQ (reference sequence). The CDR3 DNA sequence: TGTGCCAGCAGACGCAAAGGTCCGTCCCCGCGGACTGAAGCTTTCTTT. This translates into CASRRKGPSPRTEAFF.

This clonotype was seen ten or more times. The V call is TRBV21-1, the J call TRBJ2-6. TRBV21-1 counts as a pseudogene. The CDR3 has 19 residues. CDR3 coding DNA: TGTGCCAGCAGCAAAGAGGCCAGATGCTCTCTACTCGGGGCCAACGTCCTGACTTTC. Protein: CASSKEARCSLLGANVLTF.

The chain uses TRBV11-2 and TRBJ2-3, with unresolved D. Trimming took 11 bases from V and 9 from J, leaving 15 bases between them. This CDR3 contains 11 residues. Germline V gene sequence: CDR1 SGHAT, CDR2 FQNNGV. CDR3 sequence reads: CAGTGELTQYF. In DNA form, the CDR3 reads TGTGCCGGCACCGGCGAGTTAACGCAGTATTTT.

This clonotype was counted only a few times. The chain recombines TRBV14 with TRBJ1-2; tentative D call: TRBD1 (5 bases). With 1 base removed from V and 2 bases from J, the gap between germline ends came to 17 bases. This CDR3 spans 17 amino acids. Germline V gene data show CDR1 as SGHDN and CDR2 as FVKESK. The CDR3 DNA reads TGTGCCAGCAGCCAAGGCCCTACCAGGGTGACGAACTATGGCTACACCTTC. This encodes CASSQGPTRVTNYGYTF.

The chain links TRBV7-6 to TRBJ1-1; tentative D call: TRBD1 (5 bases). Germline CDR1 and CDR2: SGHVS and FNYEAQ. The CDR3 totals 15 residues. V shed 4 bases and J shed 3 bases, with 15 bases lying between them. This chain's CDR3 is CASSSWGESDTEAFF. The CDR3 DNA reads TGTGCCAGCAGCTCGTGGGGGGAGTCCGACACTGAAGCTTTCTTT. Looking up the rest from reference TRBV7-6 and TRBJ1-1 gives the full variable domain: GAGVSQSPRYKVTKRGQDVALRCDPISGHVSLYWYRQALGQGPEFLTYFNYEAQQDKSGLPNDRFSAERPEGSISTLTIQRTEQRDSAMYRCASSSWGESDTEAFFGQGTRLTVV.

The V gene is TRBV20-1, the J gene TRBJ2-2; 10 bases fit TRBD1. The CDR3 consists of 14 residues. V was pared by 5 bases and J by 6 bases, with 6 bases of the junction left unmatched. Germline CDR1 and CDR2: DFQATT and SNEGSKA (reference sequence). The DNA of the CDR3 is TGCAGTGCTTCCGGGACAGGGGCCTCCGGGGAGCTGTTTTTT. The encoded protein is CSASGTGASGELFF.

Note on this clonotype: This sequence may be a read error, since a much larger clone differs from it by one base. The rearrangement links TRBV7-2 to TRBJ1-5, with D maybe TRBD1 (6 bases). This CDR3 comprises 15 residues. Germline V gene lookup returns CDR1 SGHTA and CDR2 FQGNSA. This chain's CDR3 is CVSSKGAGGDQPQHF. DNA for the CDR3: TGTGTCAGCAGCAAAGGGGCTGGGGGCGATCAGCCCCAGCATTTT.

Many counts were recorded for this clonotype. The CDR3 loop is CASSLEADTQYF. For the CDR3, the DNA is TGTGCCAGCAGCTTAGAGGCAGATACGCAGTATTTT. The chain employs TRBV11-3 and TRBJ2-3; the D is unclear. CDR1 and CDR2 (germline): SGHNT, YENEEA. This CDR3 comprises 12 residues. The germline V and J ends were trimmed by 0 bases and 4 bases, with 2 bases remaining between them.

This clonotype was found many times. V usage is TRBV10-2 and J usage is TRBJ1-6; a weak D match, TRBD1 (5 bases). This CDR3 spans 16 amino acids. Germline CDR1 WSHSY, CDR2 SAAADI. Trimming cost V 5 bases and J 5 bases, with 16 bases left between them. The DNA for the CDR3 is TGCGCCAGCAGTCCCCTCGAGGGGCTCGATAATTCACCCCTCCACTTT. Its protein product is CASSPLEGLDNSPLHF.

This clonotype was found many times. The chain is built from TRBV20-1 and TRBJ1-6; D gene uncertain. This CDR3 spans 14 amino acids. The germline CDR1 and CDR2 sequences are DFQATT and SNEGSKA (reference sequence). V was pared by 0 bases and J by 7 bases, with 10 bases between. The CDR3 sequence: CSARDTSNNSPLHF. The CDR3 DNA follows: TGCAGTGCTAGAGATACCTCAAACAATTCACCCCTCCACTTT.

This clonotype showed up just a few times. The V and J genes are TRBV19 and TRBJ2-2, with 8 positions matching TRBD1. V was clipped by 6 bases and J by 5 bases; unmatched bases: 14. Germline CDR1 and CDR2: LNHDA and SQIVND (reference sequence). This CDR3 has 17 residues. This chain's CDR3 is CASRWTGRLRLTGELFF. The CDR3 nucleotides are TGTGCCAGTAGATGGACAGGGAGGTTGAGACTAACCGGGGAGCTGTTTTTT.